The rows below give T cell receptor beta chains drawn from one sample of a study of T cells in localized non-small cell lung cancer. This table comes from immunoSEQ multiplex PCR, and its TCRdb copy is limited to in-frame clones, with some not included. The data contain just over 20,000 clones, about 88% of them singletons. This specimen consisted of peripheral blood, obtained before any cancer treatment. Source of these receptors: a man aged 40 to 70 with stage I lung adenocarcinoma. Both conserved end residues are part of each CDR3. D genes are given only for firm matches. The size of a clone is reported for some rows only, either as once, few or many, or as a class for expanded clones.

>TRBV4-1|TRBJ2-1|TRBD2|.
TGCGCCAGCAGCCTACTAGCGGACCTGTACAATGAGCAGTTCTTC
CASSLLADLYNEQFF
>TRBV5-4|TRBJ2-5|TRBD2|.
TGTGCCAGCAGCACGGGAGGGCCGGAGACCCAGTACTTC
CASSTGGPETQYF
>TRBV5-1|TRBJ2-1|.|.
TGCGCCAGCGGGGACGCCACCTCCTACAATGAGCAGTTCTTC
CASGDATSYNEQFF
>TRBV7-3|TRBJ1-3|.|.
TGTGCCAGCAGCTTAAAGCCGAAGGAGGCCGGAAACACCATATATTTT
CASSLKPKEAGNTIYF
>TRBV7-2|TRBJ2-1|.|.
TGTGCCAGCAGCTTAGGCCACAATGAGCAGTTCTTC
CASSLGHNEQFF
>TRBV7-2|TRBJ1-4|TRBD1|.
TGTGCCAGCAGCGGACAGGTGAAGGAAAAACTGTTTTTT
CASSGQVKEKLFF
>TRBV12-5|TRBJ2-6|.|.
TGTGCTAGTGGTTTTCCCGGACCGAGCTCTGGGGCCAACGTCCTGACTTTC
CASGFPGPSSGANVLTF
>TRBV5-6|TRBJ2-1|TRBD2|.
TGTGCCAGCAGCCAAACGACTAGCCGTGCCTACAATGAGCAGTTCTTC
CASSQTTSRAYNEQFF
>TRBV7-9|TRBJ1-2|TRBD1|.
TGTGCCAGCAGCTTGACAGGGGGCGCCTATGGCTACACCTTC
CASSLTGGAYGYTF
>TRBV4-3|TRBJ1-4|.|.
TGCGCCAGCAGCCAAGATTTTTTTACAGTTGAGAATGAAAAACTGTTTTTT
CASSQDFFTVENEKLFF
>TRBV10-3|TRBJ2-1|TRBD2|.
TGTGCGACCCGAGTAGCGGGTCATGAGTTCTTC
CATRVAGHEFF
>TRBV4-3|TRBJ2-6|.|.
TGCGCCAGCAGCCAAGATCTGGGCTTGTCCCACTCTGGGGCCAACGTCCTGACTTTC
CASSQDLGLSHSGANVLTF
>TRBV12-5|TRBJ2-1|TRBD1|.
TGTGCTAGTGGCGAGGCCCGGGACAGGGGACGGAATGAGCAGTTCTTC
CASGEARDRGRNEQFF
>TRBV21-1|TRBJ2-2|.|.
TGTGCCAGCAGCACAGGGACCGGGGAGCTGTTTTTT
CASSTGTGELFF
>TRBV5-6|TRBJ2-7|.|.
TGTGCCAGCAGCTTGGATTTCCTTGGGGGGAAGTACTTC
CASSLDFLGGKYF
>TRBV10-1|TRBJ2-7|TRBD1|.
TGCGCCAGCAGTGATGGGACAGGCGCCTACTACGAGCAGTACTTC
CASSDGTGAYYEQYF
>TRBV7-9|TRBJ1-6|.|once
TGTGCCAGCAGCTTAGCGAGCGGACAGCGGTCTCATTCACCCCTCCACTTT
CASSLASGQRSHSPLHF
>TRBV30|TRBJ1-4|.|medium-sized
TGTGCCTGGAGTGAACTCCCGGTAGAAAAACTGTTTTTT
CAWSELPVEKLFF
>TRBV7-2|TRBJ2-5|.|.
TGTGCCAGCAGCTTAGGGACGAACGTCCAAGAGACCCAGTACTTC
CASSLGTNVQETQYF
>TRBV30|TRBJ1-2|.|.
TGTGCCTGGAGTACCTATGGCTACACCTTC
CAWSTYGYTF
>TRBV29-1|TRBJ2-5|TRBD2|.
TGCAGCGTTGCCCGGGGGGGAGTCCAAGAGACCCAGTACTTC
CSVARGGVQETQYF
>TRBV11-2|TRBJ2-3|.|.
TGTGCCAGCAGCTTAGTTGGGCGTCAAGATACGCAGTATTTT
CASSLVGRQDTQYF
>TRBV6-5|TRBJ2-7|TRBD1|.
TGTGCCAGCAGTGTACAGGGGGCGACCGAGCAGTACTTC
CASSVQGATEQYF
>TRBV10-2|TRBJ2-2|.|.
TGCGCCAGCAGTGAGTACATGGGAGGTTGGCCCGGGGAGCTGTTTTTT
CASSEYMGGWPGELFF
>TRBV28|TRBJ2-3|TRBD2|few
TGTGCCAGCAGTTCCGCTAGCGGGAGGCCCCCAGATACGCAGTATTTT
CASSSASGRPPDTQYF
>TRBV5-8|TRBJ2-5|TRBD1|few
TGTGCCAGCAGCTACAAAGGGACAGAAGAGACCCAGTACTTC
CASSYKGTEETQYF
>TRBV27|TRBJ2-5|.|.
TGTGCCAGCAGCCGAGGGGTCGGGGGCTGGGAGACCCAGTACTTC
CASSRGVGGWETQYF
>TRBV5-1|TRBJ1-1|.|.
TGCGCCAGCAGCTTGGCGGGGGGAATGAACACTGAAGCTTTCTTT
CASSLAGGMNTEAFF
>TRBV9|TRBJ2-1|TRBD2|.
TGTGCCAGCAGCAAAACCGGAAGCGGGAGTGGGTCAGGTGAGCAGTTCTTC
CASSKTGSGSGSGEQFF
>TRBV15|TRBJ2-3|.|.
TGTGCCACCAGCAGAGGTTCCATCAGCACAGATACGCAGTATTTT
CATSRGSISTDTQYF
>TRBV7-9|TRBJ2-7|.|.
TGTGCCAGCAGCTTAGCCGGCGACAGTGGATGGCGGGACTTC
CASSLAGDSGWRDF
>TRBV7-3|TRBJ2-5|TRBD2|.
TGTGCCAGCAGCGAAACCGGGACTAGCGGGTCGTGGACCCAGTACTTC
CASSETGTSGSWTQYF
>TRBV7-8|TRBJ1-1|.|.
TGTGCCAGCAGCTTCGGTCGGGACCCCGTTAACCCGAACACTGAAGCTTTCTTT
CASSFGRDPVNPNTEAFF
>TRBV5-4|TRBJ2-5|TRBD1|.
TGTGCCAGCAGCATTCCAGGGGGCCAAGAGACCCAGTACTTC
CASSIPGGQETQYF
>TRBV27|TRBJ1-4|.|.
TGTGCCAGCAGTTTTCGGTTGAGGGACCGGAGAAATGAAAAACTGTTTTTT
CASSFRLRDRRNEKLFF
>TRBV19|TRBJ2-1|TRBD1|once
TGTGCCAGTAGTACCAGGGGGAATGAGCAGTTCTTC
CASSTRGNEQFF
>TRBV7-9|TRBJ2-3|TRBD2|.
TGTGCCAGCAGCCCAGCGGCGGGAGGGCCCTCCGGCACAGATACGCAGTATTTT
CASSPAAGGPSGTDTQYF
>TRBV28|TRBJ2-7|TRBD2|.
TGTGCCAGCAGTTTACGGGGGACTAGCGGGAGGGCCCACGAGCAGTACTTC
CASSLRGTSGRAHEQYF
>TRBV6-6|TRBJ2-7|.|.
TGTGCCAGCAGTTACAGACCGGACGAGCAGTACTTC
CASSYRPDEQYF
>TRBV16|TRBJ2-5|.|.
TGTGCCAGCAGCGACCGGGGTAGCGGCGAGACCCAGTACTTC
CASSDRGSGETQYF
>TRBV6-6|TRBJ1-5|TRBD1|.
TGTGCCAGCACCTACTCGGGACAGTTCTCTCCCCAGCATTTT
CASTYSGQFSPQHF
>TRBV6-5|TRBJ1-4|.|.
TGTGCCAGCAGTCGGGACTTCTCAAATGAAAAACTGTTTTTT
CASSRDFSNEKLFF
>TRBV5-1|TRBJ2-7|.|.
TGCGCCAGCAGCCTCGGCCGGGACATCTACGAGCAGTACTTC
CASSLGRDIYEQYF
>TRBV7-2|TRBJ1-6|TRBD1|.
TGTGCCAGCAGCCCCAGACAGGGGTCACCCCTCCACTTT
CASSPRQGSPLHF
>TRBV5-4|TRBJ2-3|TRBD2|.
TGTGCCAGCAGCTCGGGACTAGCGGGAATCTCTTTGACAGATACGCAGTATTTT
CASSSGLAGISLTDTQYF
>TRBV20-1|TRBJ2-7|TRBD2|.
TGCGGCTCTAGCGGTAACTACGAGCAGTACTTC
CGSSGNYEQYF
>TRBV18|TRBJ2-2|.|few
TGTGCCAGCGGTGCTGTGAACACCGGGGAGCTGTTTTTT
CASGAVNTGELFF
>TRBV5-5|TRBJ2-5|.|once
TGTGCCAGCAGCTTGGGGGCGCCAGAGAGTTTGCGGCAGACCCAGTACTTC
CASSLGAPESLRQTQYF
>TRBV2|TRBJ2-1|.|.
TGTGCCAGCAGGGGAACAGGAAGTGAGCAGTTCTTC
CASRGTGSEQFF
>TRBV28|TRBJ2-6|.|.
TGTGCCAGCCGTACAGGCTCCCCTTCTCTAACCAACGTCCTGACTTTC
CASRTGSPSLTNVLTF